The TCR beta chain described here comes from a study of blood T cell repertoires in COVID-19. Study information: Samples taken during acute and convalescent COVID-19 were collected in the United States, Italy and Spain. The analysed material was cDNA or gDNA that came from T cells, B-cell-depleted T cells, or PBMCs.

Methods used by the authors: Estimated nucleated cell counts came from reference gene primer amplification. Clones were sequenced by immunoSEQ multiplex PCR, and TCRdb holds only the in-frame ones, with some missing. The D gene and trimming were derived from the DNA, and the V and J assignments and clone size from that table. Here the sample spans some 97,000 clones, just over 90% being singletons. V was cut by 4 bases and J by 1 base, with 16 bases left in between. The CDR3 loop spans 16 amino acids. Germline V gene sequence: CDR1 LGHDT, CDR2 YNNKEL (reference sequence). The sequenced sample was peripheral blood. The chain recombines TRBV3-1 (or the pseudogene TRBV3-2) with TRBJ1-1; D is perhaps TRBD1 (5 bases). The TCR was taken from a man aged 45-65 years with acute or convalescent COVID-19. The CDR3 region is CASSPRAGRGNTEAFF. As DNA, the CDR3 is TGTGCCAGCAGCCCGAGGGCAGGGAGGGGGAACACTGAAGCTTTCTTT.